Each of the 10 T cell receptor beta chains below was sequenced from the same sample in a study of T cells in Graves' hyperthyroidism and ophthalmopathy. RNA transcripts yielded amplified TCR beta CDR3 regions. HTBI primers were employed in a first-round RT-PCR of the TCR CDR3. MiXCR, run by TCRdb on the multiplex PCR reads, gives a single entry per CDR3 protein. This table holds roughly 99,000 distinct CDR3 sequences, roughly 15% found once. Sequenced input: blood. The receptors derive from a woman aged 45 to 65 with Graves' hyperthyroidism.

This clonotype was observed at least ten times. This chain connects TRBV2 to TRBJ2-5; D gene uncertain. The V gene's germline CDR1 is SNHLY and CDR2 FYNNEI. Between the trimmed V and J ends, which lost 6 bases and 4 bases, there was a span of 6 bases. The CDR3 loop spans 11 amino acids. The CDR3 protein is CASSPRETQYF. CDR3 DNA: TGTGCCAGCAGCCCCAGAGAGACCCAGTACTTC. The full variable domain, with the rest looked up from reference TRBV2 and TRBJ2-5, is EPEVTQTPSHQVTQMGQEVILRCVPISNHLYFYWYRQILGQKVEFLVSFYNNEISEKSEIFDDQFSVERPDGSNFTLKIRSTKLEDSAMYFCASSPRETQYFGPGTRLLVL.

The table lists this clonotype with many counts. The chain has TRBV9 and TRBJ2-7; no definite D call. CDR1 SGDLS and CDR2 YYNGEE come from the germline V gene. The CDR3 loop spans 15 amino acids. The germline V and J ends were trimmed by 0 bases and 2 bases, with 12 bases remaining between them. The CDR3 loop reads CASSVEGRSPYEQYF. The DNA of the CDR3 is TGTGCCAGCAGCGTAGAGGGCAGGTCCCCCTACGAGCAGTACTTC.

The sample holds many counts of this clonotype. V and J are TRBV2 and TRBJ1-1, with 11 bases that match TRBD1. Germline CDR1 SNHLY, CDR2 FYNNEI. V was pared by 8 bases and J by 4 bases, with 3 bases of the junction left unmatched. The CDR3 loop spans 13 amino acids. The CDR3 DNA reads TGTGCCAGCGGGGGACAGGGGGGCACTGAAGCTTTCTTT. It codes for CASGGQGGTEAFF.

The chain is built from TRBV28 and TRBJ2-2; TRBD1 is a possible D gene (6 bases). The CDR3 runs to 14 residues. Trimming removed 8 bases from V and 4 bases from J, with 14 bases in between. CDR1 is MDHEN and CDR2 is SYDVKM in the germline V gene. As DNA, the CDR3 is TGTGCCAGCCGATACAGGGTAACCACCGGGGAGCTGTTTTTT. This encodes CASRYRVTTGELFF.

This clonotype was seen at least ten times. This chain links TRBV5-1 with TRBJ2-1, with 10 bases aligning to TRBD2. Germline CDR1 reads SGHRS; CDR2 reads YFSETQ. This CDR3 comprises 15 residues. The V gene end was trimmed by 1 base and the J gene end by 6 bases; junction bases not matched to a gene: 4. The CDR3 sequence is CASSLLAGGANEQFF. DNA of the CDR3: TGCGCCAGCAGCTTGTTAGCGGGAGGTGCCAATGAGCAGTTCTTC.

The chain combines TRBV7-9 with TRBJ1-6; D remains unclear. Germline CDR1 SEHNR, CDR2 FQNEAQ (reference sequence). With 2 bases removed from V and 5 bases from J, the gap between germline ends came to 7 bases. The CDR3 is 14 amino acids. The CDR3 loop is CASSLRGNNSPLHF. The CDR3 nucleotides are TGTGCCAGCAGCTTACGCGGAAATAATTCACCCCTCCACTTT.

This clonotype was detected ten times or more. CDR3 bases: TGCAGTGCTAGCGCACCGGGACCCTATGGCTACACCTTC. Translation gives CSASAPGPYGYTF. V usage is TRBV20-1 and J usage is TRBJ1-2; D possibly corresponds to TRBD1 (5 bases). Trimming took 3 bases from V and 4 from J, leaving 12 bases between them. The germline V gene has CDR1 DFQATT and CDR2 SNEGSKA (reference sequence). The CDR3 is 13 residues long.

Turning to this clonotype: Since a much larger clone is just one base distant, this may be a read error. The CDR3 does not end in the conserved phenylalanine or tryptophan, so this is likely a read error. This chain links TRBV20-1 with TRBJ2-2; possible D gene TRBD1, 5 bases. Germline lookup yields CDR1 DFQATT and CDR2 SNEGSKA (reference sequence). The CDR3 has 14 amino acids. V shed 3 bases and J shed 3 bases, with 11 bases lying between them. CDR3 bases: TGCAGTGCTAGCGGCAGGGTTGACACCGGGGAGCTGTTTCTT. Protein: CSASGRVDTGELFL.

This clonotype was picked up many times. CDR3: CASSPIAGTSGRVEQFF. The CDR3 nucleotides are TGCGCCAGCAGCCCCATAGCCGGGACTAGCGGGAGAGTTGAGCAGTTCTTC. The rearrangement uses TRBV5-1 and TRBJ2-1; 14 bases match TRBD2. Per the germline V gene, CDR1 is SGHRS and CDR2 is YFSETQ. Losses at the gene ends were 4 bases for V and 9 bases for J; bases not matched to a gene: 12. This CDR3 is built from 17 residues.

This clonotype was counted at least ten times. The rearrangement uses TRBV19 and TRBJ1-1, with a weak D call TRBD1 (6 bases). The germline CDR1 and CDR2 sequences are LNHDA and SQIVND (reference sequence). The CDR3 is 16 residues long. Between the trimmed V and J ends, which lost 5 bases and 2 bases, there was a span of 18 bases. CDR3 amino acids: CASSDRSHRANTEAFF. The CDR3 DNA follows: TGTGCCAGTAGTGACAGGTCCCACAGGGCTAACACTGAAGCTTTCTTT.